The 16 T cell receptor beta chains given below trace back to one sample, sequenced in a study of CD8 T cells in Susac syndrome. An input of about 0.45 to 1 ug of RNA was subjected to reverse transcription using random hexamers. One entry per CDR3 protein results from TCRdb running MiXCR on the immunoSEQ multiplex PCR reads. The sample consists of under 150,000 distinct CDR3 sequences, nearly 95% of them appearing once. The sequenced material came from CD8+ T cells from PBMCs. The receptors here all came from a human donor in good health.

V gene TRBV12-5 combines with J gene TRBJ1-5; D is unresolved. The V end was cut by 7 bases, the J end by 6 bases, with 10 bases between. CDR1 and CDR2 from the germline V gene are LGHNT and FRNRAP. CDR3 size: 12 residues. CDR3 sequence (DNA): TGTGCTAGTGCCTTAGGATCTCAGCCCCAGCATTTT. Its protein is CASALGSQPQHF.

This chain's CDR3 is CAWSVWVTGELFF. Here the CDR3 DNA reads TGTGCCTGGAGTGTATGGGTTACCGGGGAGCTGTTTTTT. The chain combines TRBV30 with TRBJ2-2; D call uncertain. The CDR3 runs 13 residues. Germline values: CDR1 GTSNPN, CDR2 SVGIG (reference sequence). V lost 0 bases and J 5 bases, leaving 7 bases between the germline ends.

This clonotype has only one observation. This CDR3 is CASSPGLKMGEQYF. CDR3 in DNA: TGTGCCAGCAGCCCAGGACTTAAGATGGGCGAGCAGTACTTC. This chain connects TRBV3-1 to TRBJ2-7; D is possibly TRBD2 (5 bases). Looked up from germline, CDR1 is LGHDT and CDR2 is YNNKEL (reference sequence). Between the trimmed V and J ends, which lost 4 bases and 6 bases, there was a span of 16 bases. This CDR3 is 14 amino acids long.

The CDR3 reads CASSSGLGRLEQYF. CDR3 DNA sequence: TGTGCCAGCAGTTCTGGACTAGGGCGGCTGGAGCAGTACTTC. The chain uses TRBV28 and TRBJ2-7; 7 bases are shared with TRBD2. Germline V gives CDR1 MDHEN, CDR2 SYDVKM. V lost 4 bases and J lost 7; bases outside the gene matches: 10. The CDR3 is 14 amino acids.

This chain uses TRBV9 with TRBJ2-2, with a possible D match to TRBD1 (5 bases). V was shortened by 4 bases and J by 3 bases, with 10 bases between the two germline ends. Per the germline V gene, CDR1 is SGDLS and CDR2 is YYNGEE. CDR3 length: 14 residues. The CDR3 nucleotides are TGTGCCAGCAGCCCTGGACACTACACCGGGGAGCTGTTTTTT. It codes for CASSPGHYTGELFF.

The rearrangement links TRBV7-9 to TRBJ2-3; D not certain. In germline, CDR1 is SEHNR, CDR2 FQNEAQ (reference sequence). This CDR3 spans 13 amino acids. V was shortened by 5 bases and J by 3 bases, with 9 bases between the two germline ends. DNA for the CDR3: TGTGCCAGCAGCGTAGTCGTAACAGATACGCAGTATTTT. It specifies CASSVVVTDTQYF.

V usage is TRBV28 and J usage is TRBJ2-5, with D uncertain. The CDR3 contains 13 residues. The germline gives CDR1 MDHEN, CDR2 SYDVKM. The V gene lost 5 bases and the J gene lost 5 bases, with 12 bases spanning the gap. The DNA for the CDR3 is TGTGCCAGCAGTATAGATGGTGGGGAGACCCAGTACTTC. This codes for CASSIDGGETQYF.

This chain uses TRBV7-6 with TRBJ2-1; TRBD2 aligns across 7 bases. The V segment lost 1 base and the J segment 2 bases; nucleotides outside the gene matches: 5. CDR3 length equals 16 residues. From germline, CDR1 is SGHVS and CDR2 FNYEAQ. CDR3 DNA sequence: TGTGCCAGCAGCTTAGTAGGGCTAGCGGCCTACAATGAGCAGTTCTTC. As protein: CASSLVGLAAYNEQFF.

This sequence joins TRBV19 and TRBJ1-1; D gene ambiguous. Germline-derived CDR1 and CDR2 are LNHDA and SQIVND (reference sequence). The V end was cut by 1 base, the J end by 5 bases, with 8 bases between. CDR3 length: 13 residues. Here the CDR3 reads CASSIVAGTEAFF. The CDR3 DNA reads as TGTGCCAGTAGTATAGTGGCCGGGACTGAAGCTTTCTTT.

The chain uses TRBV11-2 and TRBJ2-1; 7 bases line up with TRBD1. After removal of 0 bases from V and 4 bases from J, the junction contained 12 bases not matched to a gene. CDR3 length equals 18 residues. The germline CDR1 and CDR2 sequences are SGHAT and FQNNGV. The CDR3 spells CASSLESGRGQRYNEQFF. The CDR3 DNA reads TGTGCCAGCAGCTTAGAAAGCGGCCGGGGACAGAGATACAATGAGCAGTTCTTC.

V gene TRBV27 combines with J gene TRBJ2-1, with D possibly matching TRBD1 (5 bases). Trimming left V 6 bases short and J 0 bases short, with 12 bases between. Per the germline V gene, CDR1 is MNHEY and CDR2 is SMNVEV (reference sequence). This CDR3 region has 15 residues. The CDR3: CASRETAGSYNEQFF. CDR3 in DNA: TGTGCCAGCAGGGAGACAGCCGGCTCCTACAATGAGCAGTTCTTC.

The V gene is TRBV18, the J gene TRBJ1-1; possible D gene TRBD1, 5 bases. V shed 3 bases and J shed 4 bases, with 9 bases lying between them. The CDR3 consists of 13 residues. In germline, CDR1 is KGHSH, CDR2 LQKENI. As DNA, the CDR3 is TGTGCCAGCTCACCGGCGGGGCCCACTGAAGCTTTCTTT. Its protein is CASSPAGPTEAFF.

The V gene is TRBV4-2, the J gene TRBJ2-1; 13 bases map to TRBD2. Trimming cost V 4 bases and J 8 bases; bases outside gene matches: 11. The CDR3 has 17 amino acids. Germline V CDR1 and CDR2: LGHNA, YNFKEQ. CDR3 DNA sequence: TGTGCCAGCAGCCCCTGGACTAGCGGGAGTCCCCAGGATGAGCAGTTCTTC. As protein: CASSPWTSGSPQDEQFF.

This clonotype was detected only once. This rearrangement joins TRBV7-9 to TRBJ2-7; TRBD2 aligns across 9 bases. The germline CDR1 and CDR2 sequences are SEHNR and FQNEAQ (reference sequence). This CDR3 comprises 15 residues. V trimming: 2 bases; J trimming: 6 bases; junction bases outside the gene matches: 8. In DNA form, the CDR3 reads TGTGCCAGCAGCTTATTAGCGGGAGAAGGATCCGAGCAGTACTTC. This sequence encodes CASSLLAGEGSEQYF. The full variable domain, rest sourced from reference TRBV7-9 and TRBJ2-7, is DTGVSQNPRHKITKRGQNVTFRCDPISEHNRLYWYRQTLGQGPEFLTYFQNEAQLEKSRLLSDRFSAERPKGSFSTLEIQRTEQGDSAMYLCASSLLAGEGSEQYFGPGTRLTVT.

The chain employs TRBV9 and TRBJ2-1, with 12 bases that match TRBD2. The V and J ends lost 0 bases and 14 bases, in that order; junction bases with no gene match: 3. CDR1 is SGDLS and CDR2 is YYNGEE in the germline V gene. The CDR3 runs 13 residues. CDR3 protein: CASSVARLAGEFF. CDR3 nucleotides: TGTGCCAGCAGCGTAGCACGACTAGCGGGAGAGTTCTTC.

The chain has TRBV27 and TRBJ1-2, with D maybe TRBD1 (6 bases). V was clipped by 1 base and J by 3 bases, with 9 bases between them. The germline V gene has CDR1 MNHEY and CDR2 SMNVEV (reference sequence). This CDR3 is built from 14 residues. The CDR3 sequence: CASSLFPGDYGYTF. The CDR3 DNA sequence: TGTGCCAGCAGTTTATTCCCAGGGGACTATGGCTACACCTTC.